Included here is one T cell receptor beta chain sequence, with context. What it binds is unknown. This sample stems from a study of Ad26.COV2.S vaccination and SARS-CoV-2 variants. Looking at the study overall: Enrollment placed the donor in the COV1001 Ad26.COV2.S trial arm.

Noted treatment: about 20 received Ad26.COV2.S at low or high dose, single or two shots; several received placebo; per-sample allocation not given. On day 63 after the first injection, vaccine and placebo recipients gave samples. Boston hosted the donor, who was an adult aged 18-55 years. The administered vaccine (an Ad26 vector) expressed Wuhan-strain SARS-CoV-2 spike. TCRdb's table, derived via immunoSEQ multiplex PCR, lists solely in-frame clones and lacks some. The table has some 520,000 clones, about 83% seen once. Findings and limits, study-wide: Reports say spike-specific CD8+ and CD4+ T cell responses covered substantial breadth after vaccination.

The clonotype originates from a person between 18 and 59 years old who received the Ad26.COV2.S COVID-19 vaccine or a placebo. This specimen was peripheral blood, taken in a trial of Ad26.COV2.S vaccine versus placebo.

As DNA, the CDR3 is TGTGCCAGCAGTGAAGCGCGGGGTTCACCCCTCCACTTT. This gives the protein CASSEARGSPLHF. The chain joins TRBV2 to TRBJ1-6, with D unclear. The germline CDR1 and CDR2 sequences are SNHLY and FYNNEI. V gave up 0 bases and J gave up 9 bases, with 6 bases separating them. The CDR3 contains 13 residues.